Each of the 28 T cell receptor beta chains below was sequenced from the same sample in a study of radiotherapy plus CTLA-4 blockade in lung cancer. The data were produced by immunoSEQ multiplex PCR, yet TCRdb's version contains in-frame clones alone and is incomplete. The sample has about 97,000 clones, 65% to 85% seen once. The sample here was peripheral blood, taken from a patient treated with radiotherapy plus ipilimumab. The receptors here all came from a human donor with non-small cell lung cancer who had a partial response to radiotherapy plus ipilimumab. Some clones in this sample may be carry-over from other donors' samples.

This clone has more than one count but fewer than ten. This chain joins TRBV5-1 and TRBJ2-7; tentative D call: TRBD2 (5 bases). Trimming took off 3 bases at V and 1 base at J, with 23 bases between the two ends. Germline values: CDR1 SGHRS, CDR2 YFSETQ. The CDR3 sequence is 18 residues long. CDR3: CASSSGSRHSPGSYEQYF. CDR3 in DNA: TGCGCCAGCAGCTCGGGAAGCAGGCACAGCCCGGGGTCCTACGAGCAGTACTTC.

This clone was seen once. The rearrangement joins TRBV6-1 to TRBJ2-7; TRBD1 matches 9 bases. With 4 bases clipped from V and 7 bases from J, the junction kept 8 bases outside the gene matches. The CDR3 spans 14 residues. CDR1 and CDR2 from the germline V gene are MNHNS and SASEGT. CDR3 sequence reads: CASSAGQGAGEQYF. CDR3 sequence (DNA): TGTGCCAGCAGTGCGGGACAGGGAGCGGGTGAGCAGTACTTC.

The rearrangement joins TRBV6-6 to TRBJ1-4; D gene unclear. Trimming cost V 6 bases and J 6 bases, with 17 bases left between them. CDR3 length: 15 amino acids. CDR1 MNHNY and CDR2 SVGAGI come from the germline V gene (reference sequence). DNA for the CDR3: TGTGCCAGCAGACCTACGGAGGTGCGGGATGAAAAACTGTTTTTT. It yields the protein CASRPTEVRDEKLFF.

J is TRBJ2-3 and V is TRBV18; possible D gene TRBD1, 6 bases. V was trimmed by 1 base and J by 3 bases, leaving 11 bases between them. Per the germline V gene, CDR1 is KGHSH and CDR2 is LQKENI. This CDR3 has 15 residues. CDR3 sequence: CASSPLTRGTDTQYF. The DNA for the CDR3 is TGTGCCAGCTCACCACTTACCAGGGGTACAGATACGCAGTATTTT.

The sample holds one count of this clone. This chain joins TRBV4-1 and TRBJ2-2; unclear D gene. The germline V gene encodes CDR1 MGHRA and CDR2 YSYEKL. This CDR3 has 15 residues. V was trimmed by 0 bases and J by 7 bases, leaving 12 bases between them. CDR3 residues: CASSQEMWSIGELFF. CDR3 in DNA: TGCGCCAGCAGCCAAGAAATGTGGAGTATCGGGGAGCTGTTTTTT.

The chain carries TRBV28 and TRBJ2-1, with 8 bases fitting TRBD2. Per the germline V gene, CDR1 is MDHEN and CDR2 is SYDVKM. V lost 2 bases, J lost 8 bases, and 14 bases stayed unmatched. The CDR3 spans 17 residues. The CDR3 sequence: CASSLPQLGGRRDEQFF. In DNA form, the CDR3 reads TGTGCCAGCAGTTTACCCCAGTTGGGCGGGAGGAGAGATGAGCAGTTCTTC.

In nucleotides, the CDR3 is TGTGCCAGCAGTGCGGACAGGGTTGTTTCACCCCTCCACTTT. This sequence encodes CASSADRVVSPLHF. V usage is TRBV2 and J usage is TRBJ1-6; 8 bases map to TRBD1. The CDR3 is made up of 14 amino acids. Germline CDR1 reads SNHLY; CDR2 reads FYNNEI. Trimming removed 4 bases from V and 9 bases from J; junction bases left unmatched: 5.

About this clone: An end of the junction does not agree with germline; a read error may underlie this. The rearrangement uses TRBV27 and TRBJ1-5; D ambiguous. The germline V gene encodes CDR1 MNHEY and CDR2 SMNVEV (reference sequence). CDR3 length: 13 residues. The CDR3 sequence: CASSFSVNRPQHF. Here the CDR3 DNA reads TGTGCCAGCAGTTTTTCGGTCAATCGGCCCCAGCATTTT.

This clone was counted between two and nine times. This CDR3 is CASSWRQGNHEQYF. The DNA of the CDR3 is TGTGCCAGCAGTTGGAGACAGGGGAACCACGAGCAGTACTTC. The chain joins TRBV6-5 to TRBJ2-7; 8 bases line up with TRBD1. CDR1 is MNHEY and CDR2 is SVGAGI in the germline V gene. V lost 4 bases, J lost 5 bases, and 7 bases stayed unmatched. The CDR3 covers 14 residues.

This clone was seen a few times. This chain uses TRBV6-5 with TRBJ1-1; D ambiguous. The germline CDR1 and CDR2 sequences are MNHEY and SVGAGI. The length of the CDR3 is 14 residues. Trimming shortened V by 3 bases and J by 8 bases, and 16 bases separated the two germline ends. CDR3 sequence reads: CASSYSVVGEEAFF. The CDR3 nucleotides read TGTGCCAGCAGTTATTCCGTAGTGGGAGAAGAAGCTTTCTTT.

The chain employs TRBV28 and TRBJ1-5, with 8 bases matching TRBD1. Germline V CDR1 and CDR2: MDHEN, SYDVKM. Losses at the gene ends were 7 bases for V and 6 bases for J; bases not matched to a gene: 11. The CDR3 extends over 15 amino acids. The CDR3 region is CASTPDRGGGQPQHF. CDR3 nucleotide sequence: TGTGCCAGCACTCCCGACAGGGGTGGGGGTCAGCCCCAGCATTTT.

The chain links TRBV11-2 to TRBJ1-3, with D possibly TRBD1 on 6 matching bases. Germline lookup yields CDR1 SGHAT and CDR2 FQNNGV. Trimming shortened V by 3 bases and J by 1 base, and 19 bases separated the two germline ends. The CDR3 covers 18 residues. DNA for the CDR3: TGTGCCAGCAGCTTCGTAGGTGGGGGCTTTTATTCTGGAAACACCATATATTTT. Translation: CASSFVGGGFYSGNTIYF. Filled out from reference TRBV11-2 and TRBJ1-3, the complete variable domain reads EAGVAQSPRYKIIEKRQSVAFWCNPISGHATLYWYQQILGQGPKLLIQFQNNGVVDDSQLPKDRFSAERLKGVDSTLKIQPAKLEDSAVYLCASSFVGGGFYSGNTIYFGEGSWLTVV.

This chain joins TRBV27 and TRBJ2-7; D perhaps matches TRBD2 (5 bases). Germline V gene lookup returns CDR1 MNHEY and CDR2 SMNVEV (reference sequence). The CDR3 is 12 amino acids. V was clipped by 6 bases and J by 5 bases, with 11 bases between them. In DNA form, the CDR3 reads TGTGCCAGCAGACGAGGGTTCCACGAGCAGTACTTC. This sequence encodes CASRRGFHEQYF.

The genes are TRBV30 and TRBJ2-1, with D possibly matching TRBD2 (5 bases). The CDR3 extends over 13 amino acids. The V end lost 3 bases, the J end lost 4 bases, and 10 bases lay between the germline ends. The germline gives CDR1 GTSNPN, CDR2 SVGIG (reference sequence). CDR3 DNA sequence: TGTGCCTGGAGATCCAGCGGTTACAATGAGCAGTTCTTC. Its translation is CAWRSSGYNEQFF.

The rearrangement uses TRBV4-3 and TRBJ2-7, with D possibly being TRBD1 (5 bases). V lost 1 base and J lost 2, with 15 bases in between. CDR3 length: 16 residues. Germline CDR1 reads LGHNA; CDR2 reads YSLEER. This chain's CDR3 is CASSQGDQGMAYEQYF. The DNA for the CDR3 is TGCGCCAGCAGCCAAGGTGACCAGGGCATGGCCTACGAGCAGTACTTC.

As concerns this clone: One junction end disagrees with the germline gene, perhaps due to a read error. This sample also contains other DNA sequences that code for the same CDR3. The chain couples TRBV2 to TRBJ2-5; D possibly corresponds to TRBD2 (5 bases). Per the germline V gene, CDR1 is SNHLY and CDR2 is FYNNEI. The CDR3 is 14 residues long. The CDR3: CASSEATGSRTQYF. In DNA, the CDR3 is TGCGCCAGCAGTGAAGCGACGGGAAGCCGGACCCAGTACTTC.

The CDR3 DNA follows: TGTGCCAGCAGTTTATCACTAGCGGGAGTCCTATACAATGAGCAGTTCTTC. Translation gives CASSLSLAGVLYNEQFF. This chain uses TRBV27 with TRBJ2-1; TRBD2 agrees at 11 bases. With V trimmed by 0 bases and J by 4 bases, 5 bases remained unmatched. The CDR3 is 17 residues long. Germline values: CDR1 MNHEY, CDR2 SMNVEV (reference sequence).

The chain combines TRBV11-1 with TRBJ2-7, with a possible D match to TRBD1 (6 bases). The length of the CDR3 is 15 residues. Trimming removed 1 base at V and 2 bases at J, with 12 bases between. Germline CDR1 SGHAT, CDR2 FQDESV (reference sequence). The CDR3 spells CASSLEQGGPYEQYF. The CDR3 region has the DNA TGTGCCAGCAGCTTAGAACAGGGTGGCCCCTACGAGCAGTACTTC.

CDR3 in amino acids: CASTDRTLNTEAFF. DNA of the CDR3: TGTGCCAGTACGGACAGGACCCTGAACACTGAAGCTTTCTTT. J is TRBJ1-1 and V is TRBV19; 7 nucleotides agree with TRBD1. This CDR3 spans 14 amino acids. Per the germline V gene, CDR1 is LNHDA and CDR2 is SQIVND (reference sequence). V shed 7 bases, J shed 0 bases, and the junction held 5 bases outside the gene matches.

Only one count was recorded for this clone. DNA of the CDR3: TGTGCCAGCAGCCTGTCGGGAGGGCTTCCAAATGAGCAGTTCTTC. Protein: CASSLSGGLPNEQFF. The gene calls are TRBV7-9 and TRBJ2-1; 8 nucleotides agree with TRBD2. The J segment lost 7 bases and the V segment lost 5 bases, leaving 10 bases of the junction unmatched. The CDR3 length is 15 residues. The germline CDR1 and CDR2 sequences are SEHNR and FQNEAQ (reference sequence).

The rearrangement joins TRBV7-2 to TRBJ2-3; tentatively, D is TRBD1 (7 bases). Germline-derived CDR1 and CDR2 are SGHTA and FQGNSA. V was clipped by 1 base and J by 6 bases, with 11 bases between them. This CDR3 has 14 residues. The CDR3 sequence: CASSLGRGRDTQYF. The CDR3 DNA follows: TGTGCCAGCAGCTTAGGGAGGGGGCGCGATACGCAGTATTTT.

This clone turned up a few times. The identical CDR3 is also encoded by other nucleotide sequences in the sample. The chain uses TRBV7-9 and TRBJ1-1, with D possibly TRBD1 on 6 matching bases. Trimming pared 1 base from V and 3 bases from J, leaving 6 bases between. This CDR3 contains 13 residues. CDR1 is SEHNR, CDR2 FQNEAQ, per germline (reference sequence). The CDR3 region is CASSLEGDTEAFF. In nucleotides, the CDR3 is TGTGCCAGCAGCTTAGAGGGGGACACTGAAGCTTTCTTT.

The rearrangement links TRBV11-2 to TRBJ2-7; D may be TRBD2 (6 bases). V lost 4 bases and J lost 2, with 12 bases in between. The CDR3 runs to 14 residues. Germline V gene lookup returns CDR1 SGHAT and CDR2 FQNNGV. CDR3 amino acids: CASSSTGGTYEQYF. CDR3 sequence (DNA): TGTGCCAGCAGCTCCACCGGGGGAACCTACGAGCAGTACTTC.

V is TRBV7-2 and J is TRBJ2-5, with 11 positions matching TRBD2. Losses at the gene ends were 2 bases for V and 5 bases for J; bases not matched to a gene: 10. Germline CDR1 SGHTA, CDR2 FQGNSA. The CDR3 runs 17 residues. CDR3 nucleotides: TGTGCCAGCAGCTTATGGATAGCGGGAGGGTTTAGGGAGACCCAGTACTTC. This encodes CASSLWIAGGFRETQYF.

The CDR3 loop reads CASSFGFFGQGATYNSPLHF. As DNA, the CDR3 is TGTGCCAGCAGCTTTGGTTTTTTTGGACAGGGGGCAACCTATAATTCACCCCTCCACTTT. The chain is built from TRBV5-5 and TRBJ1-6; 11 bases align to TRBD1. From germline, CDR1 is SGHKS and CDR2 YYEKEE (reference sequence). This CDR3 comprises 20 residues. V dropped 2 bases and J dropped 2; count of bases not matched to a gene: 12.

CDR3 protein: CAWSVLRSGGRQSSYNEQFF. CDR3 nucleotides: TGTGCCTGGAGTGTACTTCGAAGCGGCGGGAGGCAGAGCTCCTACAATGAGCAGTTCTTC. This sequence joins TRBV30 and TRBJ2-1, with 8 bases fitting TRBD2. The length of the CDR3 is 20 residues. The V segment lost 0 bases and the J segment 0 bases; nucleotides outside the gene matches: 16. CDR1 GTSNPN and CDR2 SVGIG come from the germline V gene (reference sequence).

The CDR3 region has the DNA TGTGCCAGCAGTCCGGACAGGGACTCCTACGAGCAGTACTTC. This encodes CASSPDRDSYEQYF. V is TRBV6-5 and J is TRBJ2-7; 8 nucleotides align to TRBD1. J lost 0 bases, V lost 5 bases, and 3 bases had no gene match. This CDR3 comprises 14 residues. Germline lookup yields CDR1 MNHEY and CDR2 SVGAGI.

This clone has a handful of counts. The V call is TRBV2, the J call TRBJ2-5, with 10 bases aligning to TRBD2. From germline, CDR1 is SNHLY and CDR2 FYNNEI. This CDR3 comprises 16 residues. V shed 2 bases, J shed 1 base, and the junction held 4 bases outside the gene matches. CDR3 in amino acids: CASSESRTSGQETQYF. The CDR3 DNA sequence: TGTGCCAGCAGTGAATCAAGGACTAGCGGCCAAGAGACCCAGTACTTC.